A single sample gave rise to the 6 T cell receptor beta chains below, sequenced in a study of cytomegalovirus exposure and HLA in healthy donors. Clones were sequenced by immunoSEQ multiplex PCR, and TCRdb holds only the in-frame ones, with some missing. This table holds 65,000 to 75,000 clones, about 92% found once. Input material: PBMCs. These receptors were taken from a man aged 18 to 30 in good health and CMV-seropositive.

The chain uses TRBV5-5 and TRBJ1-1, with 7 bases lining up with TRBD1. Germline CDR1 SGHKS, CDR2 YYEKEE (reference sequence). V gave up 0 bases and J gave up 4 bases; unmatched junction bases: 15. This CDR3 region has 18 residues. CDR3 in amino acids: CASSLAWAGGGRGTEAFF. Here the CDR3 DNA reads TGTGCCAGCAGCTTGGCGTGGGCAGGGGGAGGTAGGGGCACTGAAGCTTTCTTT.

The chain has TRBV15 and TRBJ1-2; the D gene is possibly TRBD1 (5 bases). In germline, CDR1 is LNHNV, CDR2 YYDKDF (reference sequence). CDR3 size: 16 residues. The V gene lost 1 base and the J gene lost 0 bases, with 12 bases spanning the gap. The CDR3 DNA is TGTGCCACCAGCAGAGGGGGGAGGGGTGCTAACTATGGCTACACCTTC. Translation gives CATSRGGRGANYGYTF.

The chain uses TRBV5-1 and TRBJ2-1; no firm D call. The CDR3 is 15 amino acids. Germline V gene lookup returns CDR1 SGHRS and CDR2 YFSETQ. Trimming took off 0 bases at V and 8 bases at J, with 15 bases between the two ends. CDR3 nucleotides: TGCGCCAGCAGCTTGGTGTTAGCCCGAGACGATGAGCAGTTCTTC. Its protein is CASSLVLARDDEQFF.

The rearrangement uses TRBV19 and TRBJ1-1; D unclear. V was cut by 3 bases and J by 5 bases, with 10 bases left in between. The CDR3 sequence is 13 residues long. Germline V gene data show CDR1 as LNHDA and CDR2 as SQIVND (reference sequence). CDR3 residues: CASSIAGRTEAFF. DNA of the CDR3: TGTGCCAGTAGTATCGCGGGTAGGACTGAAGCTTTCTTT.

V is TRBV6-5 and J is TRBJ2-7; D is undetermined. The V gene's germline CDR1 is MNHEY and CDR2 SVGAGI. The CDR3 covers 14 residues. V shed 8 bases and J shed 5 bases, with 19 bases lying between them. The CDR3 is CASGPHPTADEQYF. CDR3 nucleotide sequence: TGTGCCAGCGGCCCCCACCCCACAGCTGACGAGCAGTACTTC.

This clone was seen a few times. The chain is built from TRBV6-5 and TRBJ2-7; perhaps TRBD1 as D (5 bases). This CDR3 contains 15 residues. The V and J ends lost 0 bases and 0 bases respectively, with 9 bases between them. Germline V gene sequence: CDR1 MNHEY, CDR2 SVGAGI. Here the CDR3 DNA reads TGTGCCAGCAGTTACTCACCGGACACCTCCTACGAGCAGTACTTC. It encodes CASSYSPDTSYEQYF.